This passage covers 31 T cell receptor beta chains from one sample sequenced in a study of CD8 T cells in Susac syndrome. RNA was extracted with the RNeasy kit, and a quantity of about 0.45 to 1 ug was reverse transcribed using random hexamers. TCRdb independently ran MiXCR on the immunoSEQ multiplex PCR reads; one entry per CDR3 protein. Altogether approximately 210,000 distinct CDR3 sequences are present, roughly 96% being singletons, with the ten largest covering 0.08% to 0.095%. Sequenced: CD4+ T cells from PBMCs. The receptors shown here come from a human donor with multiple sclerosis.

The CDR3 region has the DNA TGTGCCAGCAATCAGGGCCGTAGCACAGATACGCAGTATTTT. It yields the protein CASNQGRSTDTQYF. The chain carries TRBV14 and TRBJ2-3; a weak D match, TRBD1 (5 bases). Germline CDR1 reads SGHDN; CDR2 reads FVKESK. Trimming shortened V by 7 bases and J by 0 bases, and 11 bases separated the two germline ends. CDR3 length: 14 residues.

The table lists this clonotype with a count of one. The J gene is TRBJ1-1, the V gene TRBV27; the D gene is possibly TRBD1 (5 bases). V was cut by 4 bases and J by 4 bases, with 16 bases left in between. Germline CDR1 and CDR2: MNHEY and SMNVEV (reference sequence). This CDR3 region has 15 residues. DNA for the CDR3: TGTGCCAGCAGTTCCTCCTGGGACGTCAGCACTGAAGCTTTCTTT. This translates into CASSSSWDVSTEAFF.

The gene calls are TRBV29-1 and TRBJ2-3; 7 nucleotides match TRBD1. V dropped 4 bases and J dropped 0; count of bases not matched to a gene: 4. This CDR3 has 14 residues. CDR1 and CDR2 from the germline V gene are SQVTM and ANQGSEA. The CDR3 nucleotides read TGCAGCGTTGCGACAGGGCCTAGCACAGATACGCAGTATTTT. Protein sequence: CSVATGPSTDTQYF.

This chain uses TRBV4-1 with TRBJ2-1; D gene unclear. Trimming stripped 1 base from V and 1 base from J, with 11 bases between. This CDR3 contains 16 residues. Germline CDR1 is MGHRA and CDR2 is YSYEKL. CDR3 in amino acids: CASSQGITESYNEQFF. The DNA for the CDR3 is TGCGCCAGCAGCCAAGGGATAACCGAATCCTACAATGAGCAGTTCTTC.

This rearrangement joins TRBV2 to TRBJ1-1; D gene unclear. Germline loops: CDR1 SNHLY, CDR2 FYNNEI. Trimming pared 7 bases from V and 2 bases from J, leaving 5 bases between. This CDR3 region has 11 residues. The DNA of the CDR3 is TGTGCCAGCACGGTCAACACTGAAGCTTTCTTT. Its translation is CASTVNTEAFF.

The rearrangement links TRBV6-4 to TRBJ2-5; D gene unclear. The CDR3 has 14 amino acids. V was shortened by 1 base and J by 0 bases, with 6 bases between the two germline ends. Per germline, CDR1 MRHNA and CDR2 SNTAGT. DNA of the CDR3: TGTGCCAGCAGTGACTGGCCTAACCAAGAGACCCAGTACTTC. It encodes CASSDWPNQETQYF.

The chain combines TRBV12-3 or TRBV12-4 with TRBJ2-7; 8 nucleotides line up with TRBD2. This CDR3 comprises 15 residues. V trimming: 4 bases; J trimming: 6 bases; junction bases outside the gene matches: 11. The DNA of the CDR3 is TGTGCCAGCAGTTCGACGGGACTAGGGGTGGGCGAGCAGTACTTC. Its translation is CASSSTGLGVGEQYF.

The J gene is TRBJ2-2, the V gene TRBV5-8; possibly TRBD1 for D (5 bases). Germline CDR1 and CDR2: SGHTS and YDEGEE. V lost 3 bases and J 1 base, leaving 13 bases between the germline ends. The CDR3 runs 16 residues. The CDR3 DNA reads as TGTGCCAGCAGCTCAGCCAGGGTGCTGAACACCGGGGAGCTGTTTTTT. Its protein is CASSSARVLNTGELFF.

CDR3 sequence: CSVDQDVFYYGYTF. The CDR3 bases are TGCAGCGTTGACCAAGACGTCTTCTACTATGGCTACACCTTC. V and J are TRBV29-1 and TRBJ1-2; no firm D call. Germline lookup yields CDR1 SQVTM and CDR2 ANQGSEA. The CDR3 totals 14 residues. The V and J ends lost 3 bases and 3 bases respectively, with 14 bases between them.

The genes are TRBV5-1 and TRBJ2-2; 7 bases are shared with TRBD2. The V gene end was trimmed by 2 bases and the J gene end by 6 bases; junction bases not matched to a gene: 10. From germline, CDR1 is SGHRS and CDR2 YFSETQ. The CDR3 contains 16 residues. The CDR3 DNA follows: TGCGCCAGCAGCTTTGCGGCGGGAGTTGTATCCGGGGAGCTGTTTTTT. Its translation: CASSFAAGVVSGELFF.

This chain uses TRBV1 with TRBJ2-7; the D call in the table, TRBD1, was not verified against the DNA. TRBV1 is a listed pseudogene. The CDR3 is made up of 17 amino acids. The CDR3 nucleotides are TGCACCAGCAGCCGGCGTGGTCAACAGGTTCGAGCCTACGAGCAGTACTTC. Its protein product is CTSSRRGQQVRAYEQYF.

This clonotype came up once. V usage is TRBV29-1 and J usage is TRBJ2-5; the D is unclear. The CDR3 is 13 residues long. Germline V gene data show CDR1 as SQVTM and CDR2 as ANQGSEA. V gave up 7 bases and J gave up 0 bases, with 12 bases separating them. The CDR3 loop reads CSGRTANQETQYF. The CDR3 DNA reads TGCAGCGGTCGAACGGCGAACCAAGAGACCCAGTACTTC. Full variable domain (remainder filled in from reference TRBV29-1 and TRBJ2-5): SAVISQKPSRDICQRGTSLTIQCQVDSQVTMMFWYRQQPGQSLTLIATANQGSEATYESGFVIDKFPISRPNLTFSTLTVSNMSPEDSSIYLCSGRTANQETQYFGPGTRLLVL.

The chain has TRBV20-1 and TRBJ2-3; D is unresolved. Per the germline V gene, CDR1 is DFQATT and CDR2 is SNEGSKA (reference sequence). The CDR3 totals 15 residues. Trimming took 0 bases from V and 1 from J, leaving 11 bases between them. The CDR3 nucleotides are TGCAGTGCTAGAGATCGGCAGAAGGGCACAGATACGCAGTATTTT. This translates into CSARDRQKGTDTQYF.

The V gene is TRBV2, the J gene TRBJ2-5; D may be TRBD1 (6 bases). CDR1 and CDR2 from the germline V gene are SNHLY and FYNNEI. The CDR3 has 14 residues. Trimming cost V 4 bases and J 5 bases, with 14 bases left between them. The chain's CDR3 is CASSGRRGMETQYF. The CDR3 DNA is TGTGCCAGCAGTGGTCGCAGGGGAATGGAGACCCAGTACTTC.

The J gene is TRBJ2-1, the V gene TRBV30; unclear D gene. The V gene lost 0 bases and the J gene lost 6 bases, with 12 bases spanning the gap. The germline V gene encodes CDR1 GTSNPN and CDR2 SVGIG (reference sequence). The CDR3 length is 14 residues. In DNA form, the CDR3 reads TGTGCCTGGAGTGTCCAGTCTTATGCCAATGAGCAGTTCTTC. Protein product: CAWSVQSYANEQFF.

The CDR3 region has the DNA TGCAGTGCGCATTGGGAGGGAGGCGAGACCCAGTACTTC. It codes for CSAHWEGGETQYF. This chain joins TRBV20-1 and TRBJ2-5, with 7 bases aligning to TRBD2. The CDR3 is 13 amino acids. After removal of 6 bases from V and 5 bases from J, the junction contained 9 bases not matched to a gene. CDR1 and CDR2 (germline): DFQATT, SNEGSKA (reference sequence).

This chain connects TRBV6-6 to TRBJ2-7, with 8 bases lining up with TRBD1. The CDR3 has 14 residues. Looked up from germline, CDR1 is MNHNY and CDR2 is SVGAGI (reference sequence). The ends lost 6 bases at V and 1 base at J; junction bases unmatched: 5. The chain's CDR3 is CASRQTGESYEQYF. The CDR3, as DNA: TGTGCCAGCAGACAGACAGGGGAGTCCTACGAGCAGTACTTC.

The chain joins TRBV29-1 to TRBJ2-3, with 15 positions matching TRBD2. Germline loops: CDR1 SQVTM, CDR2 ANQGSEA. This CDR3 is built from 15 residues. The trim removed 4 bases at V and 6 bases at J, leaving 5 bases unmatched. CDR3 nucleotides: TGCAGCGTTGCCGGGACTAGCGGGGGGCGGGATACGCAGTATTTT. Translating it yields CSVAGTSGGRDTQYF.

The chain recombines TRBV12-3 or TRBV12-4 with TRBJ2-1; TRBD2 is a possible D gene (6 bases). V was clipped by 3 bases and J by 12 bases, with 12 bases between them. The CDR3 spans 12 residues. CDR3 amino acids: CASSLVLGGQFF. CDR3 nucleotide sequence: TGTGCCAGCAGTTTGGTGCTGGGGGGGCAGTTCTTC.

J is TRBJ2-4 and V is TRBV15; the D gene could be TRBD1 or TRBD2 (5 bases each). CDR3 length: 14 residues. Trimming took off 4 bases at V and 3 bases at J, with 10 bases between the two ends. The germline V gene has CDR1 LNHNV and CDR2 YYDKDF (reference sequence). The CDR3 sequence: CATSMGDGKNIQYF. In DNA form, the CDR3 reads TGTGCCACCAGCATGGGGGACGGCAAAAACATTCAGTACTTC.

J is TRBJ2-5 and V is TRBV5-1; tentatively, D is TRBD1 (5 bases). In germline, CDR1 is SGHRS, CDR2 YFSETQ. This CDR3 comprises 16 residues. Between the trimmed V and J ends, which lost 4 bases and 4 bases, there was a span of 20 bases. The CDR3 reads CASSPASFMGRETQYF. DNA of the CDR3: TGCGCCAGCAGCCCTGCCTCGTTTATGGGGCGAGAGACCCAGTACTTC.

This chain joins TRBV29-1 and TRBJ1-2, with TRBD1 matching over 8 bases. Per germline, CDR1 SQVTM and CDR2 ANQGSEA. V gave up 1 base and J gave up 8 bases; unmatched junction bases: 15. The CDR3 is 16 residues long. The CDR3 DNA sequence: TGCAGCGTTGAAGGGGGTGGACAGGGAAGGCGGCGAGGCTACACCTTC. Translated, it gives CSVEGGGQGRRRGYTF.

The chain couples TRBV6-5 to TRBJ1-6; tentatively, D is TRBD1 (5 bases). This CDR3 has 14 amino acids. The germline V gene has CDR1 MNHEY and CDR2 SVGAGI. The V end was cut by 6 bases, the J end by 5 bases, with 11 bases between. The CDR3 region is CASSRDGNNSPLHF. The CDR3 region has the DNA TGTGCCAGCAGCCGGGACGGAAATAATTCACCCCTCCACTTT.

This chain connects TRBV20-1 to TRBJ2-2; D possibly corresponds to TRBD2 (7 bases). The germline gives CDR1 DFQATT, CDR2 SNEGSKA (reference sequence). The CDR3 runs to 15 residues. V lost 6 bases, J lost 1 base, and 15 bases lay in between. Here the CDR3 reads CSARNGGQNTGELFF. In nucleotides, the CDR3 is TGCAGTGCCCGAAACGGGGGGCAGAACACCGGGGAGCTGTTTTTT.

The V gene is TRBV2, the J gene TRBJ1-5; D uncertain. The CDR3 is made up of 14 amino acids. Germline values: CDR1 SNHLY, CDR2 FYNNEI. V lost 4 bases, J lost 5 bases, and 12 bases lay in between. CDR3 loop: CASSVLGYDQPQHF. The DNA for the CDR3 is TGTGCCAGCAGTGTCTTAGGGTATGATCAGCCCCAGCATTTT.

This chain connects TRBV6-2 or TRBV6-3 to TRBJ1-5; 7 nucleotides match TRBD1. Germline lookup yields CDR1 MNHEY and CDR2 SVGEGT. Trimming took 2 bases from V and 4 from J; bases not matched to a gene: 14. The CDR3 covers 18 residues. CDR3 loop: CASSYTSGEGALNQPQHF. CDR3 nucleotides: TGTGCCAGCAGTTACACGTCGGGGGAGGGGGCACTTAATCAGCCCCAGCATTTT.

The rearrangement joins TRBV3-1 to TRBJ2-1; D not resolved. From germline, CDR1 is LGHDT and CDR2 YNNKEL (reference sequence). This CDR3 is built from 15 residues. The V end was cut by 3 bases, the J end by 9 bases, with 18 bases between. In DNA, the CDR3 is TGTGCCAGCAGCCAGGGTTTTGAGGTTCGCGGTGAGCAGTTCTTC. The encoded protein is CASSQGFEVRGEQFF.

The rearrangement links TRBV27 to TRBJ2-2; the match to TRBD1 covers 8 bases. Germline lookup yields CDR1 MNHEY and CDR2 SMNVEV (reference sequence). J gave up 7 bases and V 5 bases, and 9 bases lay outside the gene matches. The CDR3 is 15 amino acids. CDR3 residues: CASSTGGRISGELFF. DNA for the CDR3: TGTGCCAGCAGTACAGGGGGAAGGATAAGCGGGGAGCTGTTTTTT.

The J gene is TRBJ2-1, the V gene TRBV2, with a possible D match to TRBD2 (5 bases). V was cut by 7 bases and J by 8 bases, with 12 bases left in between. CDR1 and CDR2 (germline): SNHLY, FYNNEI. This CDR3 has 12 residues. As DNA, the CDR3 is TGTGCCAGCACCGAGGGCGGAGATGAGCAGTTCTTC. Its protein is CASTEGGDEQFF.

This clonotype was found a few times. This sequence joins TRBV27 and TRBJ2-6, with D unclear. V was shortened by 5 bases and J by 2 bases, with 4 bases between the two germline ends. The CDR3 has 13 residues. Germline CDR1 and CDR2: MNHEY and SMNVEV (reference sequence). CDR3 in amino acids: CASSPPGANVLTF. For the CDR3, the DNA is TGTGCCAGCAGTCCGCCTGGGGCCAACGTCCTGACTTTC. Complete variable domain (other parts from reference TRBV27 and TRBJ2-6): EAQVTQNPRYLITVTGKKLTVTCSQNMNHEYMSWYRQDPGLGLRQIYYSMNVEVTDKGDVPEGYKVSRKEKRNFPLILESPSPNQTSLYFCASSPPGANVLTFGAGSRLTVL.

The gene calls are TRBV11-2 and TRBJ2-3; 7 bases are a match to TRBD1. Germline loops: CDR1 SGHAT, CDR2 FQNNGV. V was pared by 4 bases and J by 0 bases, with 7 bases of the junction left unmatched. CDR3 length: 16 amino acids. The CDR3: CASSYGQARSTDTQYF. The CDR3 DNA reads as TGTGCCAGCAGCTACGGACAGGCCCGGAGCACAGATACGCAGTATTTT.